This TCR beta chain is drawn from a study of cytotoxic CD8 clonotypes in ibrutinib-treated CLL. Points from the study as a whole: Rising at ibrutinib response, clonality subsequently fell back toward baseline at progression.

A note on this clone: Its antigen is unidentified.

The data were produced by immunoSEQ multiplex PCR, yet TCRdb's version contains in-frame clones alone and is incomplete. The sample holds approximately 130,000 clones, around four fifths seen once. Here the sequenced sample was PBMCs, taken after 24 months of ibrutinib treatment. The clonotype comes from a human donor with chronic lymphocytic leukemia.

Here the CDR3 DNA reads TGTGCCAGCAGCTTGGGACAGGGGCATCAGCCCCAGCATTTT. This gives the protein CASSLGQGHQPQHF. The chain couples TRBV5-6 to TRBJ1-5, with TRBD1 matching over 8 bases. CDR1 SGHDT and CDR2 YYEEEE come from the germline V gene. This CDR3 has 14 amino acids. Trimming cost V 0 bases and J 5 bases; bases outside gene matches: 1.